Shown below are 4 T cell receptor beta chains from a single sample sequenced in a study of T cells in Graves' hyperthyroidism and ophthalmopathy. There were TCR beta CDR3 regions amplified from RNA transcripts. RT-PCR in the first round (using the HTBI primer set) targeted the TCR CDR3. TCRdb called the multiplex PCR reads again in MiXCR, with one record for every CDR3 protein. This sample has 500,000 to 550,000 distinct CDR3 sequences, with less than 25% found just once. The material sequenced was blood. The origin of the receptors is a young man with Graves' hyperthyroidism.

Notes on this clonotype: It may be a read error: a sequence one base away is much more abundant. The rearrangement joins TRBV2 to TRBJ1-1; D is possibly TRBD1 (6 bases). Germline loops: CDR1 SNHLY, CDR2 FYNNEI. The CDR3 contains 13 residues. The ends were cut back, 11 bases at V and 0 bases at J, with 13 bases in the middle. The CDR3 DNA follows: TGTGCCGGAAGGGGGGATATGAACACTGAAGCTTTCTTT. Translation: CAGRGDMNTEAFF.

This clonotype was seen repeatedly, ten times or more. The chain uses TRBV30 and TRBJ1-2; no reliable D call. Germline-derived CDR1 and CDR2 are GTSNPN and SVGIG (reference sequence). The CDR3 extends over 12 amino acids. V lost 1 base, J lost 7 bases, and 10 bases lay in between. CDR3 residues: CAWSEAQSGYTF. DNA for the CDR3: TGTGCCTGGAGTGAAGCCCAGAGTGGCTACACCTTC.

This clonotype was detected many times. The V call is TRBV11-2, the J call TRBJ2-7, with a possible D match to TRBD1 (6 bases). CDR1 and CDR2 from the germline V gene are SGHAT and FQNNGV. Trimming stripped 2 bases from V and 6 bases from J, with 14 bases between. The CDR3 has 14 residues. The CDR3 DNA reads TGTGCCAGCAGCTTACTCTACAGGGTGTCCGAGCAGTACTTC. It codes for CASSLLYRVSEQYF.

There are many counts of this clonotype. The chain has TRBV11-2 and TRBJ2-5; either TRBD1 or TRBD2 may fit D (5 bases each). This CDR3 has 13 amino acids. Germline CDR1 is SGHAT and CDR2 is FQNNGV. With 5 bases removed from V and 3 bases from J, the gap between germline ends came to 10 bases. The CDR3 region has the DNA TGTGCCAGCAGCCCGGGGACGAAAGAGACCCAGTACTTC. It is translated as CASSPGTKETQYF.